This is a list of T cell receptor beta chains from one sample in a study of cytotoxic CD8 clonotypes in ibrutinib-treated CLL. TCRdb's table, derived via immunoSEQ multiplex PCR, lists solely in-frame clones and lacks some. The data hold about 28,000 clones, with approximately 62% observed a single time. The material was PBMCs, obtained before ibrutinib treatment. Receptor source: a human donor with chronic lymphocytic leukemia. CDR3s include the opening cysteine and the closing phenylalanine or tryptophan. A D gene is named only where the DNA matches it firmly. Not all rows give a size; the values are once, few, many and, for expanded clones, a class.

V gene: TRBV7-3
clone size: -
J gene: TRBJ2-5
D gene: TRBD1
CDR3 DNA: TGTGCCAGCAGCCTCGACAGGGGTGAGACCCAGTACTTC
CDR3 protein: CASSLDRGETQYF

V gene: TRBV25-1
clone size: -
J gene: TRBJ1-4
D gene: -
CDR3 DNA: TGTGCCAGCAGATCAGATACAACTAATGAAAAACTGTTTTTT
CDR3 protein: CASRSDTTNEKLFF

V gene: TRBV29-1
clone size: few
J gene: TRBJ2-3
D gene: TRBD2
CDR3 DNA: TGCAGCGTTAGCGGGCTCGGGACTAGCGCAGATACGCAGTATTTT
CDR3 protein: CSVSGLGTSADTQYF

V gene: TRBV5-1
clone size: -
J gene: TRBJ2-3
D gene: TRBD1
CDR3 DNA: TGCGCCAGCAGCTCGCTGACAGGGTTCACAGATACGCAGTATTTT
CDR3 protein: CASSSLTGFTDTQYF

V gene: TRBV6-5
clone size: -
J gene: TRBJ2-3
D gene: -
CDR3 DNA: TGTGCCAGCTATCCTCGGGAGTGGGAAGATACGCAGTATTTT
CDR3 protein: CASYPREWEDTQYF

V gene: TRBV19
clone size: -
J gene: TRBJ2-6
D gene: TRBD2
CDR3 DNA: TGTGCCAGTAGTGGACTAGCGGGAGTTGCTGGGGCCAACGTCCTGACTTTC
CDR3 protein: CASSGLAGVAGANVLTF

V gene: TRBV29-1
clone size: once
J gene: TRBJ2-7
D gene: TRBD1
CDR3 DNA: TGCAGCGCCAAGCACGGACAGGGACCTACTCAGCAGTACTTC
CDR3 protein: CSAKHGQGPTQQYF

V gene: TRBV11-2
clone size: -
J gene: TRBJ2-2
D gene: TRBD1
CDR3 DNA: TGTGCCAGCAGTCGACAGGGGGCTTCCACCGGGGAGCTGTTTTTT
CDR3 protein: CASSRQGASTGELFF

V gene: TRBV4-1
clone size: few
J gene: TRBJ2-6
D gene: -
CDR3 DNA: TGCGCCAGCAGCCCCCACCCGGCGGGAGGGGCCAACGTCCTGACTTTC
CDR3 protein: CASSPHPAGGANVLTF

V gene: TRBV11-1
clone size: few
J gene: TRBJ1-2
D gene: -
CDR3 DNA: TGTGCCAGCAGCTTAACTGTCAGGGAAGGCTACACCTTC
CDR3 protein: CASSLTVREGYTF

V gene: TRBV5-1
clone size: -
J gene: TRBJ2-3
D gene: -
CDR3 DNA: TGCGCCAGTGTTGACCTTGGGGCCAGCACAGATACGCAGTATTTT
CDR3 protein: CASVDLGASTDTQYF

V gene: TRBV7-2
clone size: -
J gene: TRBJ2-7
D gene: -
CDR3 DNA: TGTGCCAGCAGCTCAGGGACAGCGAGCGGGAGTCGTGAGCAGTACTTC
CDR3 protein: CASSSGTASGSREQYF

V gene: TRBV7-3
clone size: few
J gene: TRBJ1-1
D gene: -
CDR3 DNA: TGTGCCAGCAGCTTAACGGGCGGGGCTGAAGCTTTCTTT
CDR3 protein: CASSLTGGAEAFF

V gene: TRBV5-8
clone size: -
J gene: TRBJ1-5
D gene: -
CDR3 DNA: TGTGCCAGCAGCCCCCCCGCCTCGGGGGCAGGGAGGAGCAATCAGCCCCAGCATTTT
CDR3 protein: CASSPPASGAGRSNQPQHF

V gene: TRBV20-1
clone size: few
J gene: TRBJ1-4
D gene: -
CDR3 DNA: TGCAGTGCTAGAGAGGTGGAAAAACTGTTTTTT
CDR3 protein: CSAREVEKLFF

V gene: TRBV19
clone size: once
J gene: TRBJ2-2
D gene: TRBD2
CDR3 DNA: TGTGCCAGTAGTACCGGGGGGGCTCGGGCCGGGGAGCTGTTTTTT
CDR3 protein: CASSTGGARAGELFF

V gene: TRBV29-1
clone size: few
J gene: TRBJ2-7
D gene: TRBD2
CDR3 DNA: TGCAGCGTTGCCATACTAGCGGACGAGCAGTACTTC
CDR3 protein: CSVAILADEQYF

V gene: TRBV10-3
clone size: -
J gene: TRBJ1-5
D gene: -
CDR3 DNA: TGTGCCATCAGGGGGGTAGGGAATCAGCCCCAGCATTTT
CDR3 protein: CAIRGVGNQPQHF

V gene: TRBV2
clone size: -
J gene: TRBJ1-1
D gene: TRBD1
CDR3 DNA: TGTGCCAGCAGAGAGGGGGGACAGATGAACACTGAAGCTTTCTTT
CDR3 protein: CASREGGQMNTEAFF

V gene: TRBV2
clone size: -
J gene: TRBJ1-4
D gene: TRBD1
CDR3 DNA: TGTGCCAGCAGAGCCAGGACAGGGGGAGGTGAAAAACTGTTTTTT
CDR3 protein: CASRARTGGGEKLFF

V gene: TRBV29-1
clone size: -
J gene: TRBJ2-1
D gene: TRBD2
CDR3 DNA: TGCAGCCGTGTACAGCGGGAGGTAAGTAAAGGGTATTACAATGAGCAGTTCTTC
CDR3 protein: CSRVQREVSKGYYNEQFF

V gene: TRBV11-2
clone size: -
J gene: TRBJ1-2
D gene: -
CDR3 DNA: TGTGCCAGCAGCTTAGCGGGCAGAAACTATGGCTACACCTTC
CDR3 protein: CASSLAGRNYGYTF

V gene: TRBV9
clone size: few
J gene: TRBJ2-5
D gene: -
CDR3 DNA: TGTGCCAGCAGCGTAGTTGGGACACAAGAGACCCAGTACTTC
CDR3 protein: CASSVVGTQETQYF

V gene: TRBV28
clone size: -
J gene: TRBJ2-7
D gene: -
CDR3 DNA: TGTGCCAGCAGTCGCACAGGGGGGGGATCCTACGAGCAGTACTTC
CDR3 protein: CASSRTGGGSYEQYF

V gene: TRBV15
clone size: few
J gene: TRBJ1-5
D gene: -
CDR3 DNA: TGTGCCACCAGCAGAGATTCACGGGGCAGGAGCAATCAGCCCCAGCATTTT
CDR3 protein: CATSRDSRGRSNQPQHF

V gene: TRBV7-3
clone size: -
J gene: TRBJ2-3
D gene: -
CDR3 DNA: TGTGCCAGCAGCTTGGGCCTAGCGTTTACAGATACGCAGTATTTT
CDR3 protein: CASSLGLAFTDTQYF

V gene: TRBV2
clone size: few
J gene: TRBJ2-2
D gene: TRBD1
CDR3 DNA: TGTGCCAGCAACCGACAGGGTAGGATGGCCGGGGAGCTGTTTTTT
CDR3 protein: CASNRQGRMAGELFF

V gene: TRBV7-9
clone size: -
J gene: TRBJ1-2
D gene: -
CDR3 DNA: TGTGCCAGCAGCTTCGTAGTGGCAAGGGGCTATGGCTACACCTTC
CDR3 protein: CASSFVVARGYGYTF

V gene: TRBV19
clone size: -
J gene: TRBJ2-7
D gene: TRBD2
CDR3 DNA: TGTGCCAGTAGTATCACTAGCGGGAGGGACTACGAGCAGTACTTC
CDR3 protein: CASSITSGRDYEQYF

V gene: TRBV7-9
clone size: few
J gene: TRBJ1-4
D gene: -
CDR3 DNA: TGTGCCAGCAGCCGCAAGGACAGTAATGAAAAACTGTTTTTT
CDR3 protein: CASSRKDSNEKLFF

V gene: TRBV5-5
clone size: few
J gene: TRBJ2-7
D gene: -
CDR3 DNA: TGTGCCAGCAGCTTGGAACGGCAGTCTCCCGAGCAGTACTTC
CDR3 protein: CASSLERQSPEQYF

V gene: TRBV27
clone size: few
J gene: TRBJ2-7
D gene: TRBD2
CDR3 DNA: TGTGCCAGCAGGCTAGCGGGGGGCTACGAGCAGTACTTC
CDR3 protein: CASRLAGGYEQYF

V gene: TRBV4-1
clone size: -
J gene: TRBJ2-2
D gene: TRBD2
CDR3 DNA: TGCGCCAGCAGCCAAGTCTGTGTAGCGGGGTACACCGGGGAGCTGTTTTTT
CDR3 protein: CASSQVCVAGYTGELFF

V gene: TRBV10-3
clone size: -
J gene: TRBJ2-5
D gene: TRBD1
CDR3 DNA: TGTGCCATCAGCAGACAGGGTGGGGAGACCCAGTACTTC
CDR3 protein: CAISRQGGETQYF

V gene: TRBV29-1
clone size: few
J gene: TRBJ2-1
D gene: TRBD2
CDR3 DNA: TGCAGCGTTGCCACCTCGGGACTATTCCTCTACAATGAGCAGTTCTTC
CDR3 protein: CSVATSGLFLYNEQFF

V gene: TRBV5-3
clone size: -
J gene: TRBJ1-1
D gene: -
CDR3 DNA: TGTGCCAGAAGCTTGGTAAGCGCAAATGAGCTGTCTTACACTGAAGCTTTCTTT
CDR3 protein: CARSLVSANELSYTEAFF

V gene: TRBV2
clone size: -
J gene: TRBJ1-6
D gene: TRBD1
CDR3 DNA: TGTGCCAGTGGATCGACAGGGAGCTCCTATAATTCACCCCTCCACTTT
CDR3 protein: CASGSTGSSYNSPLHF